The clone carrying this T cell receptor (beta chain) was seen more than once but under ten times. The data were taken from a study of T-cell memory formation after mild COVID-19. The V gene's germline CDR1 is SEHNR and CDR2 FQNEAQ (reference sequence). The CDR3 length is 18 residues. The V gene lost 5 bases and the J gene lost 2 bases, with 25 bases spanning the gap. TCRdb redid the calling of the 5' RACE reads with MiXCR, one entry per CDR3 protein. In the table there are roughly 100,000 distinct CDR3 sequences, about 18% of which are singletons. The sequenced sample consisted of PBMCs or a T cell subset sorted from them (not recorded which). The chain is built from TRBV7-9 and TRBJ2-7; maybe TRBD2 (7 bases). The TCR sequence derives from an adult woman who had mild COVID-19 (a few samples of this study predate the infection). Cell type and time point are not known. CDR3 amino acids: CASSLPPDSSGAAYEQYF. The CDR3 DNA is TGTGCCAGCAGCCTGCCCCCGGACAGCAGCGGGGCAGCCTACGAGCAGTACTTC.